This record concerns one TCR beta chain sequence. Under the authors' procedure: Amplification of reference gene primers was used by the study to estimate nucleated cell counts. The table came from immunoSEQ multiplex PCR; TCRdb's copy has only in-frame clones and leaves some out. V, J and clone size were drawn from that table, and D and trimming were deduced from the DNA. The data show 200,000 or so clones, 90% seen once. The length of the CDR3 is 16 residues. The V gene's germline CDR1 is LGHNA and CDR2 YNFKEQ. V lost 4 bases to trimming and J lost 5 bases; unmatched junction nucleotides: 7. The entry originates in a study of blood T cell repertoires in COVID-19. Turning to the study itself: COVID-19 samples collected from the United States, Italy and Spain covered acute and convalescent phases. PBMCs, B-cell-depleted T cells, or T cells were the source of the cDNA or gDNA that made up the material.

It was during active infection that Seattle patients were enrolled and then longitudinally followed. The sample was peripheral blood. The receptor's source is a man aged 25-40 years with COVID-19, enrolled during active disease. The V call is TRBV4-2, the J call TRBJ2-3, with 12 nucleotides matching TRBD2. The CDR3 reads CASSREETSGRDTQYF. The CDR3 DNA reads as TGTGCCAGCAGCCGAGAAGAGACTAGCGGGAGAGATACGCAGTATTTT.